This is a list of T cell receptor beta chains from one sample in a study of Graves' ophthalmopathy and Graves' hyperthyroidism. TCRdb reanalysed the multiplex PCR reads using MiXCR and keeps one entry per CDR3 protein. The repertoire includes around 600,000 distinct CDR3 sequences, about 40% of them detected once, and over 2.5% sits in the top ten. The sample consisted of peripheral blood. The receptors here all came from an adult man with Graves' ophthalmopathy. Both conserved end residues are part of each CDR3. Fields, in order: V gene, D gene, clone size, J gene, CDR3 protein, CDR3 DNA. D genes are given only for firm matches. Clone sizes are given selectively: once, few, many, or a class where the clone is expanded.

v_call: TRBV7-2
d_call: -
clone_size: many
j_call: TRBJ2-7
cdr3_aa: CASSFGAWEQYF
cdr3_nt: TGTGCCAGCAGCTTCGGGGCTTGGGAGCAGTACTTC

v_call: TRBV12-3/TRBV12-4
d_call: TRBD1
clone_size: many
j_call: TRBJ1-5
cdr3_aa: CASSPRTGNSNQPQHF
cdr3_nt: TGTGCCAGCAGTCCTCGGACAGGTAATAGCAATCAGCCCCAGCATTTT

v_call: TRBV27
d_call: -
clone_size: many
j_call: TRBJ1-1
cdr3_aa: CASSLGRAATEAFF
cdr3_nt: TGTGCCAGCAGTTTAGGGAGGGCAGCCACTGAAGCTTTCTTT

v_call: TRBV29-1
d_call: TRBD1
clone_size: -
j_call: TRBJ1-2
cdr3_aa: CSDRQGGYGYTF
cdr3_nt: TGCAGCGACCGACAGGGTGGCTATGGCTACACCTTC

v_call: TRBV10-3
d_call: TRBD2
clone_size: -
j_call: TRBJ2-7
cdr3_aa: CASRPALAGVYEQYF
cdr3_nt: TGTGCTAGCAGACCGGCCCTAGCGGGGGTCTACGAGCAGTACTTC

v_call: TRBV25-1
d_call: -
clone_size: many
j_call: TRBJ1-2
cdr3_aa: CASSEPNRSGYTF
cdr3_nt: TGTGCCAGCAGTGAACCCAACAGGAGTGGCTACACCTTC

v_call: TRBV7-9
d_call: TRBD1
clone_size: -
j_call: TRBJ2-5
cdr3_aa: CASNSGQGTQYF
cdr3_nt: TGTGCCAGCAACTCGGGACAGGGGACCCAGTACTTC

v_call: TRBV2
d_call: -
clone_size: many
j_call: TRBJ1-1
cdr3_aa: CASSEAREAFF
cdr3_nt: TGTGCCAGCAGTGAGGCCCGTGAAGCTTTCTTT

v_call: TRBV6-1
d_call: -
clone_size: -
j_call: TRBJ2-6
cdr3_aa: CASSETRCGANVLTF
cdr3_nt: TGTGCCAGCAGCGAGACAAGGTGCGGGGCCAACGTCCTGACTTTC

v_call: TRBV2
d_call: TRBD1
clone_size: -
j_call: TRBJ1-5
cdr3_aa: CASRRDRGNQPQHF
cdr3_nt: TGTGCCAGCAGGAGAGACAGGGGCAATCAGCCCCAGCATTTT

v_call: TRBV12-3/TRBV12-4
d_call: TRBD1
clone_size: -
j_call: TRBJ1-2
cdr3_aa: CASSLGGQGDYGYTF
cdr3_nt: TGTGCCAGCAGCCTAGGAGGACAGGGAGACTATGGCTACACCTTC

v_call: TRBV10-3
d_call: -
clone_size: -
j_call: TRBJ1-3
cdr3_aa: CAISVSAGGNTIYF
cdr3_nt: TGTGCCATCAGTGTCTCAGCGGGAGGAAACACCATATATTTT

v_call: TRBV4-1
d_call: -
clone_size: few
j_call: TRBJ1-2
cdr3_aa: CASSQSTRAPTF
cdr3_nt: TGCGCCAGCAGCCAATCGACGAGGGCCCCCACCTTC

v_call: TRBV25-1
d_call: -
clone_size: many
j_call: TRBJ2-7
cdr3_aa: CASSDAGMSYEQYF
cdr3_nt: TGTGCCAGCAGTGATGCGGGAATGTCCTACGAGCAGTACTTC

v_call: TRBV13
d_call: -
clone_size: many
j_call: TRBJ2-7
cdr3_aa: CASGPSNEQYF
cdr3_nt: TGTGCCAGCGGGCCTTCCAACGAGCAGTACTTC

v_call: TRBV20-1
d_call: -
clone_size: few
j_call: TRBJ2-7
cdr3_aa: CSARDAGEPYEQYF
cdr3_nt: TGCAGTGCTAGAGACGCAGGAGAGCCTTACGAGCAGTACTTC

v_call: TRBV20-1
d_call: TRBD2
clone_size: -
j_call: TRBJ2-3
cdr3_aa: CSAGTSGGVQYF
cdr3_nt: TGCAGTGCGGGGACTAGCGGGGGGGTGCAGTATTTT

v_call: TRBV20-1
d_call: -
clone_size: many
j_call: TRBJ1-2
cdr3_aa: CSATDSAYGYTF
cdr3_nt: TGCAGTGCTACGGACAGTGCCTATGGCTACACCTTC

v_call: TRBV20-1
d_call: -
clone_size: few
j_call: TRBJ1-4
cdr3_aa: CSARRGDNEKLFF
cdr3_nt: TGCAGTGCTAGACGGGGAGATAATGAAAAACTGTTTTTT

v_call: TRBV7-9
d_call: -
clone_size: many
j_call: TRBJ1-2
cdr3_aa: CASSPSVDKYYGYTF
cdr3_nt: TGTGCCAGCAGCCCCTCAGTGGACAAGTACTATGGCTACACCTTC

v_call: TRBV7-6
d_call: -
clone_size: many
j_call: TRBJ2-7
cdr3_aa: CASSTSPVGSGSYEQYF
cdr3_nt: TGTGCCAGCAGCACGAGTCCGGTAGGGAGCGGCTCCTACGAGCAGTACTTC

v_call: TRBV30
d_call: -
clone_size: few
j_call: TRBJ1-1
cdr3_aa: CAWSVLGTEAFF
cdr3_nt: TGTGCCTGGAGTGTACTGGGGACTGAAGCTTTCTTT

v_call: TRBV2
d_call: -
clone_size: many
j_call: TRBJ1-5
cdr3_aa: CASRGTRWPQHF
cdr3_nt: TGTGCCAGCAGGGGGACTCGTTGGCCCCAGCATTTT

v_call: TRBV4-1
d_call: -
clone_size: many
j_call: TRBJ1-2
cdr3_aa: CASSLPRLGYTF
cdr3_nt: TGCGCCAGCAGCCTCCCCCGTCTGGGCTACACCTTC

v_call: TRBV10-3
d_call: -
clone_size: many
j_call: TRBJ1-4
cdr3_aa: CAISESPVETTNEKLFF
cdr3_nt: TGTGCCATCAGTGAGTCTCCCGTCGAGACAACTAATGAAAAACTGTTTTTT

v_call: TRBV10-3
d_call: TRBD2
clone_size: -
j_call: TRBJ2-7
cdr3_aa: CASSGTSGAYEQYF
cdr3_nt: TGTGCCAGCAGCGGGACTAGCGGAGCCTACGAGCAGTACTTC

v_call: TRBV10-3
d_call: -
clone_size: few
j_call: TRBJ1-6
cdr3_aa: CATNRDDNSPLHF
cdr3_nt: TGTGCCACAAACAGGGATGACAATTCACCCCTCCACTTT

v_call: TRBV2
d_call: -
clone_size: -
j_call: TRBJ1-1
cdr3_aa: CASSTLEGDAEAFF
cdr3_nt: TGTGCCAGCAGTACCCTTGAGGGGGACGCTGAAGCTTTCTTT

v_call: TRBV10-3
d_call: TRBD1
clone_size: -
j_call: TRBJ1-4
cdr3_aa: CAISESVGGSDEKLFF
cdr3_nt: TGTGCCATCAGTGAGTCCGTAGGGGGCTCTGATGAAAAACTGTTTTTT

v_call: TRBV19
d_call: -
clone_size: many
j_call: TRBJ1-6
cdr3_aa: CASSWGPYNSPLHF
cdr3_nt: TGTGCCAGTAGCTGGGGGCCCTATAATTCACCCCTCCACTTT

v_call: TRBV19
d_call: TRBD1
clone_size: many
j_call: TRBJ2-7
cdr3_aa: CASSGLGDSYEQYF
cdr3_nt: TGTGCCAGTAGTGGCCTCGGGGACAGCTACGAGCAGTACTTC

v_call: TRBV9
d_call: -
clone_size: many
j_call: TRBJ1-1
cdr3_aa: CASSGDGGTEAFF
cdr3_nt: TGTGCCAGCAGCGGGGATGGTGGCACTGAAGCTTTCTTT

v_call: TRBV15
d_call: TRBD1
clone_size: many
j_call: TRBJ2-7
cdr3_aa: CATSREGTGYEQYF
cdr3_nt: TGTGCCACCAGCAGAGAAGGGACAGGTTACGAGCAGTACTTC

v_call: TRBV3-1
d_call: -
clone_size: few
j_call: TRBJ1-2
cdr3_aa: CASSPPFGAGSRTDGYTF
cdr3_nt: TGTGCCAGCTCACCACCGTTCGGGGCTGGTTCAAGGACCGATGGCTACACCTTC